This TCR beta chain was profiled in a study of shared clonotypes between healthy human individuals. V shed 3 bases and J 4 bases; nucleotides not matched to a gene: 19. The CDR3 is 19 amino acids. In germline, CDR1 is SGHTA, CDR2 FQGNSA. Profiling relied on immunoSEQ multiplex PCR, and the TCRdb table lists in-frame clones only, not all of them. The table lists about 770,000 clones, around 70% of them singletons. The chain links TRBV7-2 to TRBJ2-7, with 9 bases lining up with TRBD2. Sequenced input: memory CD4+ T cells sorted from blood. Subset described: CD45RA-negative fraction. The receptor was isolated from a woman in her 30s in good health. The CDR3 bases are TGTGCCAGCAGCTTTGGGCCTAGCGGGAATTGGGGTCTCAAGTACGAGCAGTACTTC. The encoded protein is CASSFGPSGNWGLKYEQYF.